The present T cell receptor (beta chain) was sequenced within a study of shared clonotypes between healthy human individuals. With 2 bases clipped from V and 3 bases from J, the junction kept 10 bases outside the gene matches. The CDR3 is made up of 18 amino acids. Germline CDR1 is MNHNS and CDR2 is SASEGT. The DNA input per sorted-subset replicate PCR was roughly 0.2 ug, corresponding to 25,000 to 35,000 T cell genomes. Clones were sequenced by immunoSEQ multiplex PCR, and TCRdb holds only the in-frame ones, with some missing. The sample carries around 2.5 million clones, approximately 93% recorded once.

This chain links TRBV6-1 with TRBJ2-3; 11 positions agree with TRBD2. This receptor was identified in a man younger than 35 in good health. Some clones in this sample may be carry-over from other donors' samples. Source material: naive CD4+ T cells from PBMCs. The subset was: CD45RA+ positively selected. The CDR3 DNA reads TGTGCCAGCAGTGAAACAGAACTAGCGGGAGTTTTTACAGATACGCAGTATTTT. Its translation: CASSETELAGVFTDTQYF.